The 10 T cell receptor beta chains in this list originate from one sample, sequenced in a study of blood T cell repertoires in COVID-19. Some clones are missing from TCRdb's copy, which holds only in-frame ones; the method was immunoSEQ multiplex PCR. Altogether 40,000 to 50,000 clones are present, 85% being singletons, with the ten largest covering 5% to 7%. The sequencing sample was made of peripheral blood. Every receptor here comes from a man aged 50 to 60 with active COVID-19.

The chain has TRBV19 and TRBJ1-2, with 9 bases lining up with TRBD1. Germline-derived CDR1 and CDR2 are LNHDA and SQIVND (reference sequence). The CDR3 is 14 residues long. J was trimmed by 1 base and V by 6 bases; bases with no gene match: 3. The CDR3 loop is CASRDRGFNYGYTF. The CDR3 DNA follows: TGTGCCAGTAGAGACAGGGGGTTTAACTATGGCTACACCTTC.

This chain joins TRBV7-2 and TRBJ2-5; 9 positions match TRBD2. Germline V gene sequence: CDR1 SGHTA, CDR2 FQGNSA. With V trimmed by 3 bases and J by 5 bases, 10 bases remained unmatched. The CDR3 is 16 residues long. DNA of the CDR3: TGTGCCAGCAGCTTTTACAAGCGGGGGGTCTGGGAGACCCAGTACTTC. It encodes CASSFYKRGVWETQYF.

V gene TRBV7-6 combines with J gene TRBJ2-1; 9 bases are a match to TRBD2. Germline lookup yields CDR1 SGHVS and CDR2 FNYEAQ. The CDR3 length is 17 residues. V shed 0 bases, J shed 4 bases, and the junction held 7 bases outside the gene matches. The CDR3 loop reads CASSLAGLANRYNEQFF. The CDR3 DNA reads TGTGCCAGCAGCTTAGCGGGACTAGCCAACCGATACAATGAGCAGTTCTTC.

In DNA, the CDR3 is TGTGCCAGCAGCTTAGGGGCTAGCGGGAAAACAGATACGCAGTATTTT. Its protein is CASSLGASGKTDTQYF. This chain uses TRBV11-3 with TRBJ2-3, with 9 bases that match TRBD2. Germline values: CDR1 SGHNT, CDR2 YENEEA. V lost 1 base, J lost 3 bases, and 5 bases stayed unmatched. The CDR3 spans 16 residues.

The chain uses TRBV5-6 and TRBJ1-2; D may be TRBD1 (5 bases). The CDR3 contains 13 residues. V was cut by 4 bases and J by 4 bases, with 11 bases left in between. Germline V gene lookup returns CDR1 SGHDT and CDR2 YYEEEE. CDR3 sequence: CASSRAGPYGYTF. As DNA, the CDR3 is TGTGCCAGCAGCCGAGCAGGGCCCTATGGCTACACCTTC.

The chain combines TRBV27 with TRBJ2-4, with 8 bases that match TRBD2. The CDR3 runs to 17 residues. Germline CDR1 reads MNHEY; CDR2 reads SMNVEV (reference sequence). Trimming took 0 bases from V and 3 from J; bases not matched to a gene: 7. CDR3: CASSLSQRELGKNIQYF. The CDR3 DNA follows: TGTGCCAGCAGTTTATCGCAGCGGGAGCTTGGCAAAAACATTCAGTACTTC.

This chain connects TRBV30 to TRBJ1-6; 8 bases match TRBD1. The length of the CDR3 is 14 residues. Per germline, CDR1 GTSNPN and CDR2 SVGIG (reference sequence). The ends lost 3 bases at V and 10 bases at J; junction bases unmatched: 8. This chain's CDR3 is CAWRIQGAGSPLHF. The DNA for the CDR3 is TGTGCCTGGAGGATTCAGGGGGCAGGGTCACCCCTCCACTTT.

J is TRBJ1-2 and V is TRBV19; D is possibly TRBD1 (5 bases). The CDR3 is made up of 12 amino acids. The germline V and J ends were trimmed by 6 bases and 2 bases, with 7 bases remaining between them. Germline V lookup: CDR1 LNHDA, CDR2 SQIVND (reference sequence). This chain's CDR3 is CASRTGNYGYTF. As DNA, the CDR3 is TGTGCCAGTAGAACAGGAAACTATGGCTACACCTTC. The variable domain in full, with the rest retrieved from reference TRBV19 and TRBJ1-2, is DGGITQSPKYLFRKEGQNVTLSCEQNLNHDAMYWYRQDPGQGLRLIYYSQIVNDFQKGDIAEGYSVSREKKESFPLTVTSAQKNPTAFYLCASRTGNYGYTFGSGTRLTVV.

The rearrangement links TRBV28 to TRBJ2-7; possibly TRBD1 for D (5 bases). This CDR3 region has 17 residues. Per the germline V gene, CDR1 is MDHEN and CDR2 is SYDVKM. With 4 bases removed from V and 3 bases from J, the gap between germline ends came to 22 bases. In nucleotides, the CDR3 is TGTGCCAGCAGTTCCCGGTGGGTCCAGACAGAAAACTACGAGCAGTACTTC. This translates into CASSSRWVQTENYEQYF.

The rearrangement links TRBV9 to TRBJ2-1, with no clear D. Between the trimmed V and J ends, which lost 4 bases and 6 bases, there was a span of 14 bases. CDR3 length equals 14 residues. CDR1 and CDR2 (germline): SGDLS, YYNGEE. The CDR3 spells CASSSSRVSNEQFF. The CDR3 coding sequence is TGTGCCAGCAGCTCCTCCCGGGTCTCCAATGAGCAGTTCTTC. The entire variable domain, with the rest obtained from reference TRBV9 and TRBJ2-1, is as follows: DSGVTQTPKHLITATGQRVTLRCSPRSGDLSVYWYQQSLDQGLQFLIQYYNGEERAKGNILERFSAQQFPDLHSELNLSSLELGDSALYFCASSSSRVSNEQFFGPGTRLTVL.